There are a few counts of the clone carrying this T cell receptor (beta chain). Antigen: not known. Individual cDNA molecules received unique molecular identifiers. A single record per CDR3 protein comes from TCRdb applying MiXCR to the 5' RACE reads. The sample has about 55,000 distinct CDR3 sequences; roughly 12% are singletons. The source of the sample is a study of early T cells in non-severe SARS-CoV-2 infection. Whole-study context: The sequenced material was bulk RNA from unsorted whole blood, and its chains were unpaired.

Whole-study findings and limits: Anti-spike CD8 responses were favored by VDJdb matching, which missed private and CD4 specificities.

The sequenced sample was whole blood. The source of this sequence is an adult who was a healthcare worker with PCR-confirmed SARS-CoV-2 infection or an uninfected control (not recorded which).

The CDR3 DNA sequence: TGTGCCAGCAGCGCGGGAGGAGGGATATCAGAAAGGACCGGGGAGCTGTTTTTT. This encodes CASSAGGGISERTGELFF. The rearrangement uses TRBV9 and TRBJ2-2, with 7 bases aligning to TRBD2. Germline V gives CDR1 SGDLS, CDR2 YYNGEE. With V trimmed by 3 bases and J by 5 bases, 16 bases remained unmatched. This CDR3 comprises 18 residues.